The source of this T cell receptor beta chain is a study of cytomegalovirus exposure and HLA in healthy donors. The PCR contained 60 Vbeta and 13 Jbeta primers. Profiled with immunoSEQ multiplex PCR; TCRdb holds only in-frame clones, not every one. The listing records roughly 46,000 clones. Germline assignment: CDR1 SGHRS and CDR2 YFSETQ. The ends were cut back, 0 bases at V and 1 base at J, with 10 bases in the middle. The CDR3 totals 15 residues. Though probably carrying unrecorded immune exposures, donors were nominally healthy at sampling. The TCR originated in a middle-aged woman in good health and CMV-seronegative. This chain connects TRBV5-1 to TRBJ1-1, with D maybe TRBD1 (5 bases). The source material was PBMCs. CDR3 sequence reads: CASSLGSGGNTEAFF. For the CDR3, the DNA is TGCGCCAGCAGCTTGGGTTCGGGGGGGAACACTGAAGCTTTCTTT. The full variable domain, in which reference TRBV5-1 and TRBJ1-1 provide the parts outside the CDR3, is KAGVTQTPRYLIKTRGQQVTLSCSPISGHRSVSWYQQTPGQGLQFLFEYFSETQRNKGNFPGRFSGRQFSNSRSEMNVSTLELGDSALYLCASSLGSGGNTEAFFGQGTRLTVV.